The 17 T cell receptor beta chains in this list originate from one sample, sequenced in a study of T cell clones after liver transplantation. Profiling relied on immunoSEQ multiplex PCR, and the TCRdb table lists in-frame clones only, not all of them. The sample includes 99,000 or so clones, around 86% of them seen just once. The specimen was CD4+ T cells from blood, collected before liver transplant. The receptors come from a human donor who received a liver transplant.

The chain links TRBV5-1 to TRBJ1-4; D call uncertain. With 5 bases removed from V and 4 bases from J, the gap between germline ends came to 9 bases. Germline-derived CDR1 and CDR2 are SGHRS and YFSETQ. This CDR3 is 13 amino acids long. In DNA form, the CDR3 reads TGCGCCAGCAGGGGCGTAGTTAATGAAAAACTGTTTTTT. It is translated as CASRGVVNEKLFF.

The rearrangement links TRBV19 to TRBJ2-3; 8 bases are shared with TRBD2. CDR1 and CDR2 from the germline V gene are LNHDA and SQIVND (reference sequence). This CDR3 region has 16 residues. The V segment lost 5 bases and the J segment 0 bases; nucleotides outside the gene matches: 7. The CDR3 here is CASSLQRGLSTDTQYF. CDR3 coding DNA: TGTGCCAGTAGTCTTCAGCGGGGGTTAAGCACAGATACGCAGTATTTT.

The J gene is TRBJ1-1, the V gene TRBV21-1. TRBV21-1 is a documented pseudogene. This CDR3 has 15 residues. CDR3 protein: CASSVTPGAGTEAFF. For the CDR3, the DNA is TGTGCCAGCAGCGTTACCCCGGGAGCGGGCACTGAAGCTTTCTTT.

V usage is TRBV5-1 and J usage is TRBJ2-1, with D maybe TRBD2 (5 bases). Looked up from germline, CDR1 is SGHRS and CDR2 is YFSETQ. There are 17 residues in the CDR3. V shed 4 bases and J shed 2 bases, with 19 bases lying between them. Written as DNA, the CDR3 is TGCGCCAGCAGCACCTTTACCGGGGTCTTGACCTACAATGAGCAGTTCTTC. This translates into CASSTFTGVLTYNEQFF.

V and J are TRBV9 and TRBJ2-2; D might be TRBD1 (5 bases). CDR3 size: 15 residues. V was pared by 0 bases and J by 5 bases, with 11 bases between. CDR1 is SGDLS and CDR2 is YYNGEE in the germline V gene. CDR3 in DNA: TGTGCCAGCAGCGTAGGGGGAAGGGGTACCGGGGAGCTGTTTTTT. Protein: CASSVGGRGTGELFF.

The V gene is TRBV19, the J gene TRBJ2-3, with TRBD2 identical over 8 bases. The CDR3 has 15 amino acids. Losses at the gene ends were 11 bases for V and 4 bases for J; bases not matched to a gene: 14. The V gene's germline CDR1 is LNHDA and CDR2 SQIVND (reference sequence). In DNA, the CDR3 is TGTGCCCGACACGACTGGGCGGGGGGTGCAGATACGCAGTATTTT. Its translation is CARHDWAGGADTQYF.

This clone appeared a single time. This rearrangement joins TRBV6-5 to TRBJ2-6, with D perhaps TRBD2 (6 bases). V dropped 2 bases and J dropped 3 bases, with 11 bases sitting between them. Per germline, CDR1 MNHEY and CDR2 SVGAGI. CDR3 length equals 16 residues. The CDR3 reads CASSYEGGDGANVLTF. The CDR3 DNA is TGTGCCAGCAGTTACGAGGGAGGAGATGGGGCCAACGTCCTGACTTTC.

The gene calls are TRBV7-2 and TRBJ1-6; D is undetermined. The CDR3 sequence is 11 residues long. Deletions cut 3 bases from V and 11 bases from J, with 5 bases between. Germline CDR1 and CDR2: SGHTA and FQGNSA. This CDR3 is CASSFSAPLHF. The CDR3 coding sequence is TGTGCCAGCAGCTTTAGTGCACCCCTCCACTTT.

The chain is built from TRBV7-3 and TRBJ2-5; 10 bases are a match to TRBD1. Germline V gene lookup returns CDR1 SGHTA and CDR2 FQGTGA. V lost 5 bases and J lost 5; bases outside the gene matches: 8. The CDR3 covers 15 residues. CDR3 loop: CASSLGQGRMETQYF. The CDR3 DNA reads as TGTGCCAGCAGCCTGGGACAGGGGCGGATGGAGACCCAGTACTTC.

CDR3 DNA sequence: TGTGCCAGCAGTGGCAGTATTGGCAATCAGCCCCAGCATTTT. Protein: CASSGSIGNQPQHF. The gene calls are TRBV6-1 and TRBJ1-5, with D hard to call. Germline loops: CDR1 MNHNS, CDR2 SASEGT. The V and J ends lost 4 bases and 2 bases respectively, with 9 bases between them. This CDR3 has 14 residues.

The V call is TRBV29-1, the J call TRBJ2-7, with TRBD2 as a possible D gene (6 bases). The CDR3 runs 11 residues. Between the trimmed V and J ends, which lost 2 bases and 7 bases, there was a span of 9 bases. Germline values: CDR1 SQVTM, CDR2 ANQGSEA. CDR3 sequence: CSVELAEEQYF. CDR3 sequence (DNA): TGCAGCGTTGAATTAGCGGAAGAGCAGTACTTC.

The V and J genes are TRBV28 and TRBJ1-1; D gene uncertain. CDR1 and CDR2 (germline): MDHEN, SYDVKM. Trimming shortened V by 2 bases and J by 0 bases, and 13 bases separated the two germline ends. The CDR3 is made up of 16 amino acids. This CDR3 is CASSLGLLAMNTEAFF. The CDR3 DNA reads TGTGCCAGCAGTTTAGGGCTGCTTGCGATGAACACTGAAGCTTTCTTT.

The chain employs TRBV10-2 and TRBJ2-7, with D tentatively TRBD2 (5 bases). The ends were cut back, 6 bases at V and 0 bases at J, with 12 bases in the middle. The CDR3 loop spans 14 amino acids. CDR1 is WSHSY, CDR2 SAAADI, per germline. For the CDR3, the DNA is TGCGCCAGCAGCCCCAGCGGTTACTCCTACGAGCAGTACTTC. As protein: CASSPSGYSYEQYF.

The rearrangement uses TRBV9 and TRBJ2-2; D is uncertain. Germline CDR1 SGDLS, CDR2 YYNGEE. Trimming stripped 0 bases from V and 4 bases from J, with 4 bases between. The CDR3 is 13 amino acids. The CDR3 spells CASSVVGTGELFF. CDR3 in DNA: TGTGCCAGCAGCGTAGTCGGCACCGGGGAGCTGTTTTTT.

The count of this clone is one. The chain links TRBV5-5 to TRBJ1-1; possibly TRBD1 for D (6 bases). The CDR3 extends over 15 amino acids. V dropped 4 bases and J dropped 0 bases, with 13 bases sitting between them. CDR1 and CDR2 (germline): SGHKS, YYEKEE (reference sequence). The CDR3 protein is CASSGQTGMNTEAFF. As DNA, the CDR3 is TGTGCCAGCAGCGGCCAGACAGGCATGAACACTGAAGCTTTCTTT.

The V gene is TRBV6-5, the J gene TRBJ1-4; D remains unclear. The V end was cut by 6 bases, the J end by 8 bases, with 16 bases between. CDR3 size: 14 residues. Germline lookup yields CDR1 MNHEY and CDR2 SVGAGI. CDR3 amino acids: CASSHGEAREKLFF. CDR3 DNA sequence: TGTGCCAGCAGCCACGGAGAAGCTCGGGAAAAACTGTTTTTT.

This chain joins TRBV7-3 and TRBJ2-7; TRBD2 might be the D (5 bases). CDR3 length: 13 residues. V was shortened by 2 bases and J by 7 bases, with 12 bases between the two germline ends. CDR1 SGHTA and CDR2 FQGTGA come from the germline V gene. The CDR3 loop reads CASSLRPTGEQYF. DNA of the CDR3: TGTGCCAGCAGCTTACGCCCGACGGGAGAGCAGTACTTC.